This record looks at one TCR beta chain sequence and its context. Its antigen remains unknown. This specimen belongs to a study of cytomegalovirus exposure and HLA in healthy donors. PCR primers comprised 60 Vbeta and 13 Jbeta primers. Repertoires were generated with immunoSEQ multiplex PCR, while TCRdb's copy carries only in-frame clones and drops some. The sample has approximately 150,000 clones, about 80% seen once; the top ten hold around 2.5%. Germline lookup yields CDR1 MNHEY and CDR2 SVGAGI. This CDR3 comprises 13 residues. V gave up 6 bases and J gave up 5 bases, with 10 bases separating them. General study points: Among the CMV-associated chains, a few were confirmed in vitro as specific for CMV antigens. Being indistinguishable, some V segments were excluded, TRBV6-2 and TRBV6-3 among them. Data from an earlier analysis indicated that most TCR beta V segments were productive either about 87% or about 30% of the time.

Input material: PBMCs. The J gene is TRBJ1-4, the V gene TRBV6-5; no reliable D call. This receptor was taken from a woman in her late teens or twenties in good health and CMV-seropositive. The CDR3 is CASSRTVNEKLFF. The CDR3 region has the DNA TGTGCCAGCAGCCGTACAGTAAATGAAAAACTGTTTTTT.